The clone carrying this T cell receptor beta chain has a handful of counts. Its target is not known. The data belong to a study of T cell responses to AZD1222 COVID-19 vaccine. Study observations and caveats: Only 5 to 7 individuals given AZD1222 were seropositive at baseline. Targeting of unmutated variant regions was reportedly seen in nearly half of spike-specific TCRs. Spike was spanned by vaccine-associated CD4 TCRs, which were dominant at 160-218 and 743-854. The donor cohort was predominantly white British with a female majority, and clonal diversity may have been underestimated.

V shed 1 base and J shed 4 bases, with 13 bases lying between them. CDR3 length: 15 residues. Germline V gene sequence: CDR1 LGHNA, CDR2 YSLEER. The data were produced by immunoSEQ multiplex PCR, yet TCRdb's version contains in-frame clones alone and is incomplete. The table has around 150,000 clones, 90% to 95% seen once. This clonotype was sampled from an adult who received the AZD1222 COVID-19 vaccine. The V gene is TRBV4-3, the J gene TRBJ1-2; no reliable D call. The starting material was peripheral blood, obtained 28 days after the second AZD1222 dose. The chain's CDR3 is CASSQGFAGLYGYTF. CDR3 coding DNA: TGCGCCAGCAGCCAAGGGTTTGCTGGGCTCTATGGCTACACCTTC.